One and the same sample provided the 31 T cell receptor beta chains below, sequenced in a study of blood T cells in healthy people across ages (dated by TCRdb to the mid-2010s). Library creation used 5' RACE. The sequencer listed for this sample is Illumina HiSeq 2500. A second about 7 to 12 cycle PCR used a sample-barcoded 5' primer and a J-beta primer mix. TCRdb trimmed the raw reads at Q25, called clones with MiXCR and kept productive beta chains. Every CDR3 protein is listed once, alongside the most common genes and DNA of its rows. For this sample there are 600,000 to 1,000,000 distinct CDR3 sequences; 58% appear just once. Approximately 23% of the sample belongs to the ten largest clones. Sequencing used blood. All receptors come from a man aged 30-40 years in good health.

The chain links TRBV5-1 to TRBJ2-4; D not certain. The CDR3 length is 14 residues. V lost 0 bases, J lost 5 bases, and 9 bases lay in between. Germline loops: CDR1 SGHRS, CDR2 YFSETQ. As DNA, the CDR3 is TGCGCCAGCAGCTTGGAACAAGCGCAAAACATTCAGTACTTC. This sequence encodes CASSLEQAQNIQYF.

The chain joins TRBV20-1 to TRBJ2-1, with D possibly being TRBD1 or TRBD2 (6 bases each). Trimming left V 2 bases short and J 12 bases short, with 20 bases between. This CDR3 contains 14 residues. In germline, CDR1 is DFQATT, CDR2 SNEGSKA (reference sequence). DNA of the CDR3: TGCAGTGCTAGATCGGGGAAGGGAGGAGGGGGGCAGTTCTTC. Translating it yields CSARSGKGGGGQFF.

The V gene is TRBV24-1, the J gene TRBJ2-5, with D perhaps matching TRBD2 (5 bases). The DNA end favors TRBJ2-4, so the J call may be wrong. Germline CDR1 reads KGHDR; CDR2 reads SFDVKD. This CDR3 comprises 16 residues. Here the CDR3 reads CATSISPGKKGNIQYF. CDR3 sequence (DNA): TGTGCCACCTCCATTAGCCCGGGAAAAAAAGGGAACATTCAGTACTTC.

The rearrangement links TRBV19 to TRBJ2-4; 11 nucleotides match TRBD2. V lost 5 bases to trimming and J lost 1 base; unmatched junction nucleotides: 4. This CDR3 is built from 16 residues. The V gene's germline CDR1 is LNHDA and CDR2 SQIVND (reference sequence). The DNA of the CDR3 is TGTGCCAGTAGTCTCGCTAGCGGGAGGGCCAAAAACATTCAGTACTTC. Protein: CASSLASGRAKNIQYF.

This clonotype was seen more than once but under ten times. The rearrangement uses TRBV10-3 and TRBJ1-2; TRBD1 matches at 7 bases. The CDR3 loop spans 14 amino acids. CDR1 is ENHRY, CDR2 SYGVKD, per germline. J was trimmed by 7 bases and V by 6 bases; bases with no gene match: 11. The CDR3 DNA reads TGTGCCATCAGACCAGGGGGGGAAGGACTTGGCTACACCTTC. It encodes CAIRPGGEGLGYTF.

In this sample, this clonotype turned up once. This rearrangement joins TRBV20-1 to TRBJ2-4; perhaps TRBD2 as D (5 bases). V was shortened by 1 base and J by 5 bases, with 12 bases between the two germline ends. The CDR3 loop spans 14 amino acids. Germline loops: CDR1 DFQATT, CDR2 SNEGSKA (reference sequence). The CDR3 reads CSARVAGVQNIQYF. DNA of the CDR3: TGCAGTGCTAGAGTCGCCGGGGTTCAAAACATTCAGTACTTC.

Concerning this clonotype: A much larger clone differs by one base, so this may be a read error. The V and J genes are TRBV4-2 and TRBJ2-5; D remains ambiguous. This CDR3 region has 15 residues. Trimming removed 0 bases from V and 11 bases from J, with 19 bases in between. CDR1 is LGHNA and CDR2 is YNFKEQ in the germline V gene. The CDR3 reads CASSQERRLPDEQYF. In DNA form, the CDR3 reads TGTGCCAGCAGCCAAGAAAGGCGGCTCCCAGATGAGCAGTACTTC.

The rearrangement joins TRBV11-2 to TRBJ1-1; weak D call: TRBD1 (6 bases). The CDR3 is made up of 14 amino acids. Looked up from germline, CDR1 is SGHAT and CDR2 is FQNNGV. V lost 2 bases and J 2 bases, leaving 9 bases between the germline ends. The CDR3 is CASSLIRGNTEAFF. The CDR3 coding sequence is TGTGCCAGCAGCTTAATCAGGGGAAACACTGAAGCTTTCTTT.

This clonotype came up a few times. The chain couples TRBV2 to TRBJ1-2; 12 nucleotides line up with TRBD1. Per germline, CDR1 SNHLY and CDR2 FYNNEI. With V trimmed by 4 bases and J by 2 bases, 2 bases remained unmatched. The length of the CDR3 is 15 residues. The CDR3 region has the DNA TGTGCCAGCAGTGGGGACAGGGGGCTCAACTATGGCTACACCTTC. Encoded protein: CASSGDRGLNYGYTF.

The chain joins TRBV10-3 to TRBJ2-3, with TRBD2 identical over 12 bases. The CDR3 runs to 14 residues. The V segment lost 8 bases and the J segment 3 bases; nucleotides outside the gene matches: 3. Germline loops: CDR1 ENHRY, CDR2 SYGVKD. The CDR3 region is CAIGLAGFTDTQYF. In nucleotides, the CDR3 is TGTGCCATCGGACTAGCGGGATTTACAGATACGCAGTATTTT.

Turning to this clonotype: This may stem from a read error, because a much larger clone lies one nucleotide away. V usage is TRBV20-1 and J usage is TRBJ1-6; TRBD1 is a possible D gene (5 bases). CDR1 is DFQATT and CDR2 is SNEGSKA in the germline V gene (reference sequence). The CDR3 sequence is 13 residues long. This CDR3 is CSARTAGFSPPHF. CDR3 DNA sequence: TGCAGTGCTAGGACAGCGGGGTTTTCACCCCCCCACTTT.

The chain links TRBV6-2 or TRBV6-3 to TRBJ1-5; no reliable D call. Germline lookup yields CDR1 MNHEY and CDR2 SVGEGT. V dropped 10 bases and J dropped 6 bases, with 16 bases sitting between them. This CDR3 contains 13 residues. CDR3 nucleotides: TGTGCCACCACCGATTCAGATATTCAGCCCCAGCATTTT. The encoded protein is CATTDSDIQPQHF.

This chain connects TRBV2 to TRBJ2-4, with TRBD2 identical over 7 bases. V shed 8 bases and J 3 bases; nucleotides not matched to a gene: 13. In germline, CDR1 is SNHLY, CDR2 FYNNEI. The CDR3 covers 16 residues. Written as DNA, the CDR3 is TGTGCCAGCGGTGGGGGAGGGGCAGGGAGCAAAAACATTCAGTACTTC. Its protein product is CASGGGGAGSKNIQYF.

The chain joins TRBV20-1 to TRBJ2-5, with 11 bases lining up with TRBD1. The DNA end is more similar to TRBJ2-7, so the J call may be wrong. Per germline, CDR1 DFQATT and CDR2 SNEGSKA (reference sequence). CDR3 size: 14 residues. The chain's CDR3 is CSARKGQGVYEQYF. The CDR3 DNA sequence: TGCAGTGCTAGAAAGGGACAGGGGGTCTACGAGCAGTACTTC.

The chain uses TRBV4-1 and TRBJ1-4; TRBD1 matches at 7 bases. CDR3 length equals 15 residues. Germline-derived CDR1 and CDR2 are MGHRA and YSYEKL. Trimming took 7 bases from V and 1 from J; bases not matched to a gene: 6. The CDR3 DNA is TGCGCCAGCAACCCGAGGGGGCTAACTAATGAAAAACTGTTTTTT. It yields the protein CASNPRGLTNEKLFF.

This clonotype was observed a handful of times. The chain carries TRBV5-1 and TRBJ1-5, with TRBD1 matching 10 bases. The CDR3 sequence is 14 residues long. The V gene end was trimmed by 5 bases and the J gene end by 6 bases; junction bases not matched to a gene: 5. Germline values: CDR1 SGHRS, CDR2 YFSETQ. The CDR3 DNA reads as TGCGCCAGCAGAGTGGGACAGGGGACTCAGCCCCAGCATTTT. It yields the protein CASRVGQGTQPQHF.

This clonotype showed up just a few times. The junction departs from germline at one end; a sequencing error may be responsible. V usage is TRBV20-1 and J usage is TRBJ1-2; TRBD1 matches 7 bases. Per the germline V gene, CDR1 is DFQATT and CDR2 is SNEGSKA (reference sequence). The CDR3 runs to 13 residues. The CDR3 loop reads CSALRTGIYGYTF. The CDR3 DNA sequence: TGTAGTGCGCTTAGGACAGGCATATATGGCTACACCTTC.

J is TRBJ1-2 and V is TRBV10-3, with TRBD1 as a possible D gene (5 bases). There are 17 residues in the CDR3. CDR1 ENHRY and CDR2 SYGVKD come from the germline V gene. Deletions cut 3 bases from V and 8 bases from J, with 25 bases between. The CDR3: CAISDSDGAAETRGYTF. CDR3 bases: TGTGCCATCAGTGACAGCGATGGGGCCGCCGAAACTCGGGGCTACACCTTC.

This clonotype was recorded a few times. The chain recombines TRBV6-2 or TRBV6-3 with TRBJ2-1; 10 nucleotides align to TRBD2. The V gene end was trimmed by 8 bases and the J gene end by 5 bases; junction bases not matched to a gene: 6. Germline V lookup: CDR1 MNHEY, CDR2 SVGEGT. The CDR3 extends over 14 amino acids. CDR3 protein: CASFSGRADNEQFF. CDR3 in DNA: TGTGCCAGCTTCAGCGGGAGGGCCGACAATGAGCAGTTCTTC.

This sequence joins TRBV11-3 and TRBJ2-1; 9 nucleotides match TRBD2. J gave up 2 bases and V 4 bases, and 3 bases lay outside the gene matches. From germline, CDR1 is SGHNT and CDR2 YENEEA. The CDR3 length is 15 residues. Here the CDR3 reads CASSYTSGPYNEQFF. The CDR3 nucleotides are TGTGCCAGCAGCTACACTAGCGGGCCCTACAATGAGCAGTTCTTC.

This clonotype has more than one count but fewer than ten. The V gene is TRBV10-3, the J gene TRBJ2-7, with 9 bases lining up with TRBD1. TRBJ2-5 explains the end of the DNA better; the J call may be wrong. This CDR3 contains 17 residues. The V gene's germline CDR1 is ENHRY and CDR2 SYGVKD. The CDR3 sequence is CAISAPPGQGKVETQYF. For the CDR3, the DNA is TGTGCCATCAGTGCCCCCCCGGGACAGGGTAAGGTGGAGACCCAGTACTTC.

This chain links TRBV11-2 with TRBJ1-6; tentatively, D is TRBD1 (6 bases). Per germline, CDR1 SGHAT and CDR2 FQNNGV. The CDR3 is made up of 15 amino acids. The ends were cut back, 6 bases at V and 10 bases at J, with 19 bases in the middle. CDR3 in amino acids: CASRANYRVGSPLHF. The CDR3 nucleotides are TGTGCCAGCAGGGCAAATTACAGGGTCGGGTCACCCCTCCACTTT.

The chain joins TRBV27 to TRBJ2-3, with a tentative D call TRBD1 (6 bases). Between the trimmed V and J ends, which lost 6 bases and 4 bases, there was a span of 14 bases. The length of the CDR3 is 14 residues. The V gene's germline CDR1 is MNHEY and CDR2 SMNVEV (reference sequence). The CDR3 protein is CASRTGTTADTQYF. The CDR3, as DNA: TGTGCCAGCAGAACCGGGACAACTGCAGATACGCAGTATTTT.

The CDR3 coding sequence is TGTGCCAGCAGCCAAGACCTGACGGGATGGACCCAGTACTTC. It yields the protein CASSQDLTGWTQYF. The rearrangement links TRBV3-1 to TRBJ2-5; TRBD2 might be the D (5 bases). Germline CDR1 and CDR2: LGHDT and YNNKEL (reference sequence). The V gene lost 0 bases and the J gene lost 7 bases, with 12 bases spanning the gap. The CDR3 runs 14 residues.

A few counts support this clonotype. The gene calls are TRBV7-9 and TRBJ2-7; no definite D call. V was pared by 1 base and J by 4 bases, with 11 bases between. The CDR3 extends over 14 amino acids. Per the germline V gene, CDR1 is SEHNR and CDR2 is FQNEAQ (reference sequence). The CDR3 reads CASSLGRVPYEQYF. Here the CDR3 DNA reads TGTGCCAGCAGCTTAGGAAGGGTACCGTACGAGCAGTACTTC. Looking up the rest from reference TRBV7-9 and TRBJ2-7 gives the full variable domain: DTGVSQNPRHKITKRGQNVTFRCDPISEHNRLYWYRQTLGQGPEFLTYFQNEAQLEKSRLLSDRFSAERPKGSFSTLEIQRTEQGDSAMYLCASSLGRVPYEQYFGPGTRLTVT.

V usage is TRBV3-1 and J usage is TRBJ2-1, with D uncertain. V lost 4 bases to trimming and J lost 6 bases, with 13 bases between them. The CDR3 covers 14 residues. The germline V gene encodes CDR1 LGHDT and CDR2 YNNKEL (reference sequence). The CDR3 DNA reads TGTGCCAGCAGCCCCAAGATCCAACCCAATGAGCAGTTCTTC. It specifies CASSPKIQPNEQFF.

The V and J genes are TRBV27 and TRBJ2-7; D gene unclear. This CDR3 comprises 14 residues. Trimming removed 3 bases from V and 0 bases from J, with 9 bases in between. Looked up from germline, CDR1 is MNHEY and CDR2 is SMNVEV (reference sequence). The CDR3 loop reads CASSFSRNSYEQYF. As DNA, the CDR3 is TGTGCCAGCAGTTTTAGCAGGAACTCCTACGAGCAGTACTTC.

CDR3 in amino acids: CASSLSRGSPYEQYF. Here the CDR3 DNA reads TGTGCCAGCAGTTTAAGTCGGGGGTCCCCCTACGAGCAGTACTTC. This chain uses TRBV27 with TRBJ2-7; D perhaps matches TRBD2 (6 bases). Trimming took off 2 bases at V and 2 bases at J, with 13 bases between the two ends. CDR3 length: 15 residues. Germline V CDR1 and CDR2: MNHEY, SMNVEV (reference sequence).

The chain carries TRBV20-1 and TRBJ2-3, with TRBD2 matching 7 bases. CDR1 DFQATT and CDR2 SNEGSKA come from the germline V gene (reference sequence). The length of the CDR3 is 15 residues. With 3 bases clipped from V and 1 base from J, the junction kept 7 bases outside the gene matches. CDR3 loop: CSASGPGLGTDTQYF. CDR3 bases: TGCAGTGCTAGTGGCCCCGGACTAGGCACAGATACGCAGTATTTT.

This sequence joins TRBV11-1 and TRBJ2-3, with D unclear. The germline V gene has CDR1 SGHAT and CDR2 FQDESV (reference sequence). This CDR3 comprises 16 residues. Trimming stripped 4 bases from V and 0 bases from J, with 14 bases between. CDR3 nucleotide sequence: TGTGCCAGCAGCTCAAAGCGAGGCTCTAGCACAGATACGCAGTATTTT. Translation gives CASSSKRGSSTDTQYF.

CDR3 coding DNA: TGTGCCAGCAGCTTAACCGGGACTAGCGGGAGTGGAAGGTACTTC. Its translation: CASSLTGTSGSGRYF. The J gene is TRBJ2-5, the V gene TRBV7-3; 14 nucleotides agree with TRBD2. Germline trimming cut 0 bases from V and 13 bases from J; bases unmatched to any gene: 7. The CDR3 totals 15 residues. Per germline, CDR1 SGHTA and CDR2 FQGTGA. Based on the CDR3 plus reference TRBV7-3 and TRBJ2-5, the full variable domain is GAGVSQTPSNKVTEKGKYVELRCDPISGHTALYWYRQSLGQGPEFLIYFQGTGAADDSGLPNDRFFAVRPEGSVSTLKIQRTERGDSAVYLCASSLTGTSGSGRYFGPGTRLLVL.